Shown below are 26 T cell receptor beta chains from a single sample sequenced in a study of blood T cell repertoires in COVID-19. Libraries were prepared by immunoSEQ multiplex PCR; TCRdb keeps only in-frame clonotypes and omits some of them. Of around 260,000 clones listed, approximately 86% are singletons. Sequenced: peripheral blood. These receptors all come from a man younger than 40 with active or convalescent COVID-19.

The chain combines TRBV7-2 with TRBJ2-1; TRBD2 agrees at 7 bases. The CDR3 extends over 17 amino acids. From germline, CDR1 is SGHTA and CDR2 FQGNSA. The V and J ends lost 5 bases and 0 bases, in that order; junction bases with no gene match: 10. Written as DNA, the CDR3 is TGTGCCAGCAGCCCTAGCGGCAGCGGTAGCTCCTACAATGAGCAGTTCTTC. It yields the protein CASSPSGSGSSYNEQFF.

V usage is TRBV27 and J usage is TRBJ1-5; no clear D gene. CDR3 size: 15 residues. V was trimmed by 0 bases and J by 1 base, leaving 7 bases between them. The germline gives CDR1 MNHEY, CDR2 SMNVEV (reference sequence). The CDR3 DNA is TGTGCCAGCAGTTTATCGGCGGGCAGCAATCAGCCCCAGCATTTT. Translation gives CASSLSAGSNQPQHF.

CDR3 sequence reads: CASNQGFTEAFF. The CDR3 DNA reads TGTGCCAGCAACCAGGGGTTCACTGAAGCTTTCTTT. V gene TRBV12-3 or TRBV12-4 combines with J gene TRBJ1-1; a possible D gene is TRBD1 (6 bases). The V gene lost 7 bases and the J gene lost 4 bases, with 10 bases spanning the gap. This CDR3 has 12 residues.

This chain joins TRBV7-9 and TRBJ2-7, with 8 nucleotides matching TRBD1. CDR1 is SEHNR and CDR2 is FQNEAQ in the germline V gene (reference sequence). This CDR3 comprises 15 residues. V lost 0 bases and J lost 3; bases outside the gene matches: 4. CDR3 sequence reads: CASSLALTGDYEQYF. The CDR3 bases are TGTGCCAGCAGCTTAGCTCTGACAGGGGACTACGAGCAGTACTTC.

This chain joins TRBV28 and TRBJ1-2; D is ambiguous. Germline lookup yields CDR1 MDHEN and CDR2 SYDVKM. There are 16 residues in the CDR3. Trimming removed 5 bases from V and 0 bases from J, with 16 bases in between. CDR3 residues: CASSPLTTDSNYGYTF. Here the CDR3 DNA reads TGTGCCAGCAGTCCCTTAACGACGGACTCTAACTATGGCTACACCTTC.

The J gene is TRBJ2-5, the V gene TRBV16, with 7 nucleotides matching TRBD1. The CDR3 runs 15 residues. From germline, CDR1 is KGHSY and CDR2 FQNENV. V lost 5 bases to trimming and J lost 4 bases; unmatched junction nucleotides: 10. The CDR3 sequence is CASSANRGFGETQYF. CDR3 nucleotide sequence: TGTGCCAGCAGCGCGAACAGGGGTTTCGGAGAGACCCAGTACTTC.

The rearrangement links TRBV30 to TRBJ2-1, with a weak D call TRBD1 (5 bases). This CDR3 region has 11 residues. The germline gives CDR1 GTSNPN, CDR2 SVGIG (reference sequence). The V end lost 3 bases, the J end lost 12 bases, and 12 bases lay between the germline ends. Here the CDR3 reads CAWSREKGQFF. The CDR3 coding sequence is TGTGCCTGGAGCAGGGAAAAGGGGCAGTTCTTC.

V gene TRBV12-3 or TRBV12-4 combines with J gene TRBJ1-1; 9 nucleotides line up with TRBD1. The ends lost 6 bases at V and 7 bases at J; junction bases unmatched: 6. CDR3 length equals 13 residues. CDR3 sequence reads: CASRRDRVREAFF. CDR3 nucleotide sequence: TGTGCCAGCAGGCGGGACAGGGTGCGTGAAGCTTTCTTT.

V usage is TRBV29-1 and J usage is TRBJ1-4; D might be TRBD1 (6 bases). V lost 6 bases to trimming and J lost 7 bases, with 18 bases between them. CDR1 and CDR2 (germline): SQVTM, ANQGSEA. The CDR3 has 14 residues. DNA of the CDR3: TGCAGCGTCGAGATGACAGGCTCTGCTGAAAAACTGTTTTTT. As protein: CSVEMTGSAEKLFF.

The CDR3 DNA reads TGTGCCAGCGTGAAGGACTCCGGGGAGCTGTTTTTT. Its protein product is CASVKDSGELFF. This chain links TRBV25-1 with TRBJ2-2; perhaps TRBD2 as D (5 bases). V was clipped by 8 bases and J by 6 bases, with 10 bases between them. The germline gives CDR1 MGHDK, CDR2 SYGVNS. This CDR3 comprises 12 residues.

CDR3 sequence (DNA): TGTGCCAGCAGCGTAGGGGCAGGGGTGGAAGGAAACACCATATATTTT. As protein: CASSVGAGVEGNTIYF. The rearrangement links TRBV9 to TRBJ1-3, with D maybe TRBD1 (6 bases). Germline assignment: CDR1 SGDLS and CDR2 YYNGEE. Trimming stripped 0 bases from V and 4 bases from J, with 14 bases between. The CDR3 has 16 amino acids.

This sequence joins TRBV5-1 and TRBJ1-3; TRBD1 matches at 7 bases. V lost 3 bases, J lost 0 bases, and 3 bases stayed unmatched. CDR3 length equals 15 residues. Germline V lookup: CDR1 SGHRS, CDR2 YFSETQ. In DNA form, the CDR3 reads TGCGCCAGCAGCTCGGCAGGGGGCTCTGGAAACACCATATATTTT. Protein product: CASSSAGGSGNTIYF.

The chain recombines TRBV4-1 with TRBJ1-3; no reliable D call. CDR3 length: 15 residues. Trimming stripped 0 bases from V and 2 bases from J, with 8 bases between. Germline lookup yields CDR1 MGHRA and CDR2 YSYEKL. The CDR3 reads CASSQETRTGNTIYF. The CDR3, as DNA: TGCGCCAGCAGCCAAGAGACAAGAACTGGAAACACCATATATTTT.

The chain is built from TRBV3-1 (or the pseudogene TRBV3-2) and TRBJ1-5; D gene ambiguous. Germline CDR1 reads LGHDT; CDR2 reads YNNKEL (reference sequence). The germline V and J ends were trimmed by 4 bases and 3 bases, with 19 bases remaining between them. The CDR3 runs to 17 residues. The DNA for the CDR3 is TGTGCCAGCAGCCCCTCCCCCCCCGGCGGGAACAATCAGCCCCAGCATTTT. Translating it yields CASSPSPPGGNNQPQHF.

Here the CDR3 reads CASSSDRDYGYTF. The CDR3 nucleotides are TGTGCCAGCAGCTCCGACAGGGACTATGGCTACACCTTC. The chain recombines TRBV6-5 with TRBJ1-2, with TRBD1 identical over 7 bases. Germline lookup yields CDR1 MNHEY and CDR2 SVGAGI. V lost 6 bases to trimming and J lost 3 bases; unmatched junction nucleotides: 4. This CDR3 is 13 amino acids long.

This chain links TRBV6-4 with TRBJ2-1; D uncertain. The V gene lost 6 bases and the J gene lost 12 bases, with 6 bases spanning the gap. This CDR3 contains 9 residues. Germline V lookup: CDR1 MRHNA, CDR2 SNTAGT. The CDR3 sequence: CASSLTQFF. CDR3 bases: TGTGCCAGCAGCCTAACGCAGTTCTTC.

This clone was detected once. The V call is TRBV2, the J call TRBJ2-2, with 8 bases that match TRBD2. Germline trimming cut 6 bases from V and 3 bases from J; bases unmatched to any gene: 6. From germline, CDR1 is SNHLY and CDR2 FYNNEI. The CDR3 contains 15 residues. This CDR3 is CASRFGGAYTGELFF. The CDR3 nucleotides are TGTGCCAGCAGGTTCGGGGGGGCTTACACCGGGGAGCTGTTTTTT.

The gene calls are TRBV7-9 and TRBJ2-1, with 9 positions matching TRBD2. The V segment lost 0 bases and the J segment 7 bases; nucleotides outside the gene matches: 10. The CDR3 totals 17 residues. CDR1 is SEHNR and CDR2 is FQNEAQ in the germline V gene (reference sequence). The CDR3 region has the DNA TGTGCCAGCAGCTTAGCCACCGGGCGGGGGGGCCGGAATGAGCAGTTCTTC. Its translation is CASSLATGRGGRNEQFF. The full variable domain, completed using reference TRBV7-9 and TRBJ2-1, is DTGVSQNPRHKITKRGQNVTFRCDPISEHNRLYWYRQTLGQGPEFLTYFQNEAQLEKSRLLSDRFSAERPKGSFSTLEIQRTEQGDSAMYLCASSLATGRGGRNEQFFGPGTRLTVL.

This sequence joins TRBV12-3 or TRBV12-4 and TRBJ1-1; D might be TRBD1 (6 bases). CDR3 length equals 13 residues. V was shortened by 5 bases and J by 5 bases, with 12 bases between the two germline ends. CDR3 protein: CASSEGVWTEAFF. The DNA for the CDR3 is TGTGCCAGCAGTGAGGGGGTTTGGACTGAAGCTTTCTTT.

The CDR3 region has the DNA TGTGCCAGCAGCTTACCGGGACAGGGGGCTTACGAGCAGTACTTC. It translates to CASSLPGQGAYEQYF. The rearrangement joins TRBV13 to TRBJ2-7; 12 bases align to TRBD1. Trimming took 2 bases from V and 4 from J; bases not matched to a gene: 3. The germline V gene has CDR1 PRHDT and CDR2 FYEKMQ (reference sequence). The length of the CDR3 is 15 residues.

The rearrangement links TRBV7-2 to TRBJ2-1; 8 positions match TRBD2. The CDR3 is made up of 17 amino acids. V was pared by 5 bases and J by 4 bases, with 13 bases of the junction left unmatched. Germline V gene data show CDR1 as SGHTA and CDR2 as FQGNSA. The CDR3 nucleotides read TGTGCCAGCAGCCCGCGGGAAGCGGGGGCCAAATACAATGAGCAGTTCTTC. As protein: CASSPREAGAKYNEQFF.

V gene TRBV28 combines with J gene TRBJ1-5; 10 nucleotides align to TRBD1. The CDR3 extends over 16 amino acids. V shed 7 bases and J 6 bases; nucleotides not matched to a gene: 12. Germline lookup yields CDR1 MDHEN and CDR2 SYDVKM. The CDR3 spells CASIEERDRGFQPQHF. The DNA for the CDR3 is TGTGCCAGCATTGAGGAGAGGGACAGGGGTTTTCAGCCCCAGCATTTT.

The chain uses TRBV27 and TRBJ2-7, with 7 bases identical to TRBD2. Germline CDR1 is MNHEY and CDR2 is SMNVEV (reference sequence). The V gene end was trimmed by 3 bases and the J gene end by 7 bases; junction bases not matched to a gene: 21. This CDR3 is built from 18 residues. The CDR3 sequence is CASSFSPRRTREGWEQYF. The CDR3 DNA sequence: TGTGCCAGCAGTTTCTCCCCTCGAAGGACAAGGGAGGGATGGGAGCAGTACTTC.

Here the CDR3 DNA reads TGTGCCAGCAGTGATACAGGAATGAACACTGAAGCTTTCTTT. Residues: CASSDTGMNTEAFF. The rearrangement links TRBV6-1 to TRBJ1-1; D is possibly TRBD1 (5 bases). CDR3 length equals 14 residues. The V gene's germline CDR1 is MNHNS and CDR2 SASEGT. V lost 3 bases, J lost 0 bases, and 8 bases lay in between.

This rearrangement joins TRBV10-3 to TRBJ1-5, with a tentative D call TRBD1 (5 bases). The germline V gene encodes CDR1 ENHRY and CDR2 SYGVKD. The V gene lost 11 bases and the J gene lost 0 bases, with 14 bases spanning the gap. The CDR3 length is 14 residues. CDR3 protein: CAVAGSNSNQPQHF. Written as DNA, the CDR3 is TGTGCCGTGGCAGGGTCTAATAGCAATCAGCCCCAGCATTTT.

V gene TRBV19 combines with J gene TRBJ1-1; D uncertain. The CDR3 runs 10 residues. Per the germline V gene, CDR1 is LNHDA and CDR2 is SQIVND (reference sequence). V was clipped by 10 bases and J by 8 bases, with 11 bases between them. The CDR3 loop reads CATGSPEAFF. CDR3 bases: TGTGCCACGGGGTCTCCCGAAGCTTTCTTT.